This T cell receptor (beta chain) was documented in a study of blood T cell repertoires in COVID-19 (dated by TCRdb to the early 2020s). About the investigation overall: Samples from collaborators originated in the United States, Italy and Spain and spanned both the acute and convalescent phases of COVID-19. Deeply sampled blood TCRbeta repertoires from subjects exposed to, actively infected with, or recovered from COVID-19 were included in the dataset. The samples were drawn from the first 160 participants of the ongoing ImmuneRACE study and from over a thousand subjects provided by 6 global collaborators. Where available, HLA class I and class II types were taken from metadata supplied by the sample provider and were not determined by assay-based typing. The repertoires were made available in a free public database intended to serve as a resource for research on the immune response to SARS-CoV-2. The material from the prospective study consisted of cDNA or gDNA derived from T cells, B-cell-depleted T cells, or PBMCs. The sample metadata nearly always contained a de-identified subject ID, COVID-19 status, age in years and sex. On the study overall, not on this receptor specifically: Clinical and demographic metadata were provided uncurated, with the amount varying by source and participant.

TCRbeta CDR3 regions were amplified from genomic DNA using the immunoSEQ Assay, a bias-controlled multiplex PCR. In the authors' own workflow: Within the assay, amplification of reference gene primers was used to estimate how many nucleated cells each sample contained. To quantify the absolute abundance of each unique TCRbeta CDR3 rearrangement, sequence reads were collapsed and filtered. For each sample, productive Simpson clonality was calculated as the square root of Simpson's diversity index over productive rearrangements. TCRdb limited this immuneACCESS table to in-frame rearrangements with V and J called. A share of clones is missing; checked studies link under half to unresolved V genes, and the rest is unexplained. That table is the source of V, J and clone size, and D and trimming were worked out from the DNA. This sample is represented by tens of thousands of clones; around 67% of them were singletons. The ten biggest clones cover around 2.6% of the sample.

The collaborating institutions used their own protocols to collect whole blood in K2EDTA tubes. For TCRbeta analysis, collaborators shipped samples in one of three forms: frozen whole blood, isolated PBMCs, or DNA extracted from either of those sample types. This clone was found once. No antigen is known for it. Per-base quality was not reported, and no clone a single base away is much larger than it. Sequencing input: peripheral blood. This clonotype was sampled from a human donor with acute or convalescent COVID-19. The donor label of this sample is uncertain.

Here is the DNA: TGTGCCAGTTCCCGACAGGCAGGGAAGTCAGATAACTATGGCTACACCTTC. The resulting protein is CASSRQAGKSDNYGYTF. The chain is assembled from TRBV19 and TRBJ1-2; tentative D gene TRBD1, with 6 bases matching. The CDR3, from cysteine to phenylalanine, totals 17 residues. The CDR3 DNA has 51 bases and is translated from base 1. The germline V gene (reference sequence) yields LNHDA for CDR1 and SQIVND for CDR2. V loses 8 bases of germline sequence and J loses 1 base, and the interval between the two ends is 23 bases. The variable domain in full, with residues beyond the CDR3 obtained from the reference TRBV19 and TRBJ1-2 genes, is DGGITQSPKYLFRKEGQNVTLSCEQNLNHDAMYWYRQDPGQGLRLIYYSQIVNDFQKGDIAEGYSVSREKKESFPLTVTSAQKNPTAFYLCASSRQAGKSDNYGYTFGSGTRLTVV.